This T cell receptor beta chain was observed in a study of blood T cell repertoires in COVID-19. Overall study: Samples came from the United States, Italy and Spain, spanning acute and convalescent COVID-19. The cDNA or gDNA used as material had been derived from T cells, B-cell-depleted T cells, or PBMCs.

This clone showed up just a few times. The Seattle site enrolled patients during active infection and followed them longitudinally. Original methodology: Reference gene primer amplification yielded estimated nucleated cell counts. Generated by immunoSEQ multiplex PCR, the TCRdb table keeps only in-frame clones and is missing some. From that table come the V and J calls and clone size; the DNA was used to work out D and trimming. Of about 500,000 clones in the sample, roughly nine tenths were seen once. The CDR3 sequence is 13 residues long. The ends lost 6 bases at V and 4 bases at J; junction bases unmatched: 6.

The specimen sequenced was peripheral blood. V and J are TRBV12-3 or TRBV12-4 and TRBJ2-7; 7 positions agree with TRBD2. This clonotype was obtained from a woman in her 50s with COVID-19, enrolled during active disease. CDR3 DNA sequence: TGTGCCAGCAGCCCCGGGGAGGGATACGAGCAGTACTTC. The encoded protein is CASSPGEGYEQYF.